The 25 T cell receptor beta chains below come from one sample, sequenced in a study of T cell repertoires in cytomegalovirus infection. A single record per CDR3 protein comes from TCRdb applying MiXCR to the reads. The sample lists about 680,000 distinct CDR3 sequences, around 24% occurring once. Sequences were obtained from CD8+ T cells from PBMCs. Receptors were obtained from a human donor in good health (CMV status not recorded). Some clones in this sample may be carry-over from other donors' samples.

In its sample, this clonotype was seen many times. The chain recombines TRBV7-9 with TRBJ2-5; D remains ambiguous. Germline CDR1 and CDR2: SEHNR and FQNEAQ (reference sequence). Trimming removed 0 bases at V and 5 bases at J, with 13 bases between. The CDR3 runs to 15 residues. As DNA, the CDR3 is TGTGCCAGCAGCTTAGCTATCACACCCGATGAGACCCAGTACTTC. Translated: CASSLAITPDETQYF. Full variable domain (remainder filled in from reference TRBV7-9 and TRBJ2-5): DTGVSQNPRHKITKRGQNVTFRCDPISEHNRLYWYRQTLGQGPEFLTYFQNEAQLEKSRLLSDRFSAERPKGSFSTLEIQRTEQGDSAMYLCASSLAITPDETQYFGPGTRLLVL.

The table lists this clonotype with many counts. V usage is TRBV7-2 and J usage is TRBJ2-1, with TRBD2 matching 8 bases. Germline CDR1 and CDR2: SGHTA and FQGNSA. The junction had 6 bases not matched to a gene; V was cut back by 3 bases and J by 5 bases. The CDR3 contains 15 residues. The CDR3 DNA reads TGTGCCAGCAGCTTTCGCGGGGGGCGGGACAATGAGCAGTTCTTC. Translation gives CASSFRGGRDNEQFF.

This clonotype was seen repeatedly, ten times or more. The chain is built from TRBV25-1 and TRBJ1-1, with D perhaps matching TRBD1 (5 bases). The germline V gene has CDR1 MGHDK and CDR2 SYGVNS. The CDR3 length is 14 residues. V gave up 3 bases and J gave up 4 bases, with 12 bases separating them. The CDR3, as DNA: TGTGCCAGCAGTGAGGGGGGGGAGTTCACTGAAGCTTTCTTT. Its protein product is CASSEGGEFTEAFF.

This clonotype has only a few counts. CDR3 in DNA: TGCAGTGCTAGAGATATACAGGGGGACTATGGCTACACCTTC. As protein: CSARDIQGDYGYTF. The chain employs TRBV20-1 and TRBJ1-2, with 8 nucleotides matching TRBD1. The CDR3 length is 14 residues. Trimming at V came to 0 bases and at J to 3 bases, leaving 3 bases not matched to a gene. In germline, CDR1 is DFQATT, CDR2 SNEGSKA (reference sequence).

The V call is TRBV6-2 or TRBV6-3, the J call TRBJ2-1, with no clear D. The V and J ends lost 0 bases and 10 bases respectively, with 7 bases between them. Germline CDR1 reads MNHEY; CDR2 reads SVGEGT. The CDR3 is 12 residues long. CDR3 nucleotides: TGTGCCAGCAGTTACTCGACATTCGAGCAGTTCTTC. This translates into CASSYSTFEQFF.

The J gene is TRBJ1-4, the V gene TRBV5-6; TRBD1 is a possible D gene (6 bases). Germline CDR1 and CDR2: SGHDT and YYEEEE. Trimming took off 4 bases at V and 0 bases at J, with 19 bases between the two ends. The CDR3 runs to 18 residues. The CDR3 sequence is CASSRGQSMLSTNEKLFF. The CDR3 DNA reads as TGTGCCAGCAGCAGAGGACAGAGCATGCTCTCAACTAATGAAAAACTGTTTTTT.

The V gene is TRBV19, the J gene TRBJ2-7; 10 positions agree with TRBD1. Germline CDR1 and CDR2: LNHDA and SQIVND (reference sequence). The J segment lost 6 bases and the V segment lost 5 bases, leaving 4 bases of the junction unmatched. There are 13 residues in the CDR3. CDR3 in DNA: TGTGCCAGTAGTGCCGGACAGGGGGGCGAGCAGTACGTC. Amino acid sequence: CASSAGQGGEQYV.

This clonotype came up many times. The rearrangement uses TRBV25-1 and TRBJ2-1; D gene unclear. V lost 2 bases, J lost 3 bases, and 5 bases lay in between. The CDR3 consists of 13 residues. Germline-derived CDR1 and CDR2 are MGHDK and SYGVNS. Written as DNA, the CDR3 is TGTGCCAGCAGTGAAGCCGACTACAATGAGCAGTTCTTC. This encodes CASSEADYNEQFF. Full variable domain (remainder filled in from reference TRBV25-1 and TRBJ2-1): EADIYQTPRYLVIGTGKKITLECSQTMGHDKMYWYQQDPGMELHLIHYSYGVNSTEKGDLSSESTVSRIRTEHFPLTLESARPSHTSQYLCASSEADYNEQFFGPGTRLTVL.

This clonotype turned up a few times. This rearrangement joins TRBV6-5 to TRBJ2-7; D ambiguous. Between the trimmed V and J ends, which lost 0 bases and 5 bases, there was a span of 11 bases. The CDR3 is made up of 14 amino acids. In germline, CDR1 is MNHEY, CDR2 SVGAGI. CDR3 loop: CASSYSSSFDEQYF. The CDR3 DNA sequence: TGTGCCAGCAGTTACTCTAGTTCCTTCGACGAGCAGTACTTC.

The chain has TRBV29-1 and TRBJ2-6, with 8 bases aligning to TRBD1. The CDR3 length is 16 residues. The germline CDR1 and CDR2 sequences are SQVTM and ANQGSEA. The V gene end was trimmed by 6 bases and the J gene end by 1 base; junction bases not matched to a gene: 8. The chain's CDR3 is CSVLQDRVSGANVLTF. The DNA of the CDR3 is TGCAGCGTCCTCCAGGACAGGGTTTCTGGGGCCAACGTCCTGACTTTC.

The chain carries TRBV28 and TRBJ2-5, with TRBD1 matching over 9 bases. This CDR3 spans 14 amino acids. Unmatched junction bases numbered 7, after V lost 5 bases and J lost 6 bases. CDR1 is MDHEN and CDR2 is SYDVKM in the germline V gene. The CDR3: CASSEQGAIQTQYF. The DNA of the CDR3 is TGTGCCAGCAGTGAACAGGGGGCAATCCAGACCCAGTACTTC.

This clonotype was observed many times. The rearrangement joins TRBV12-3 or TRBV12-4 to TRBJ1-5; the D gene is possibly TRBD1 (6 bases). The CDR3 is 14 amino acids. The V and J ends lost 1 base and 7 bases respectively, with 11 bases between them. The chain's CDR3 is CASSLGGGGQPQHF. In DNA, the CDR3 is TGTGCCAGCAGTTTAGGGGGGGGCGGCCAGCCCCAGCATTTT.

The J gene is TRBJ2-2, the V gene TRBV10-3, with D possibly TRBD1 on 5 matching bases. Trimming shortened V by 6 bases and J by 13 bases, and 12 bases separated the two germline ends. Looked up from germline, CDR1 is ENHRY and CDR2 is SYGVKD. This CDR3 region has 11 residues. This CDR3 reads CAIRDKWGLFF. The CDR3 coding sequence is TGTGCCATCAGGGACAAATGGGGGCTGTTTTTT.

This clonotype came up many times. The genes are TRBV6-2 or TRBV6-3 and TRBJ1-5; tentatively, D is TRBD1 (5 bases). The CDR3 is made up of 13 amino acids. Germline V gene data show CDR1 as MNHEY and CDR2 as SVGEGT. With 2 bases removed from V and 6 bases from J, the gap between germline ends came to 8 bases. The CDR3 protein is CASSYGTSQPQHF. The CDR3 DNA is TGTGCCAGCAGTTACGGGACGAGTCAGCCCCAGCATTTT.

This clonotype was detected only a few times. The CDR3 coding sequence is TGTGCCAGCAGCCCAGCACAACCTGGGGATGAAAAACTGTTTTTT. This encodes CASSPAQPGDEKLFF. The chain uses TRBV12-3 or TRBV12-4 and TRBJ1-4; D unclear. Trimming stripped 6 bases from V and 6 bases from J, with 17 bases between. The CDR3 runs 15 residues.

Concerning this clonotype itself: With a far larger clone one base away, a read error is the likely cause. The genes are TRBV7-9 and TRBJ2-7; D remains unclear. Germline-derived CDR1 and CDR2 are SEHNR and FQNEAQ (reference sequence). This CDR3 is 13 amino acids long. The CDR3 loop is CASSFGQSYEQCV. CDR3 bases: TGTGCCAGCAGCTTCGGGCAGTCCTACGAGCAGTGCGTC.

This clonotype was detected only a few times. The chain links TRBV19 to TRBJ2-3, with 7 bases fitting TRBD2. The germline CDR1 and CDR2 sequences are LNHDA and SQIVND (reference sequence). Trimming took 3 bases from V and 2 from J; bases not matched to a gene: 8. The CDR3 spans 16 residues. CDR3 DNA: TGTGCCAGTAGTATGAAGTCTAGCGGCCTCACAGATACGCAGTATTTT. Its translation is CASSMKSSGLTDTQYF. The full variable domain, in which reference TRBV19 and TRBJ2-3 provide the parts outside the CDR3, is DGGITQSPKYLFRKEGQNVTLSCEQNLNHDAMYWYRQDPGQGLRLIYYSQIVNDFQKGDIAEGYSVSREKKESFPLTVTSAQKNPTAFYLCASSMKSSGLTDTQYFGPGTRLTVL.

The rearrangement joins TRBV20-1 to TRBJ2-5; no definite D call. The V end was cut by 6 bases, the J end by 5 bases, with 19 bases between. CDR3 size: 14 residues. CDR1 is DFQATT, CDR2 SNEGSKA, per germline (reference sequence). CDR3 sequence reads: CSATGRNGPETQYF. CDR3 bases: TGCAGTGCAACCGGACGTAATGGTCCGGAGACCCAGTACTTC.

This clonotype was detected ten times or more. This chain joins TRBV7-9 and TRBJ1-2; D unresolved. V was clipped by 0 bases and J by 6 bases, with 8 bases between them. This CDR3 region has 13 residues. Per the germline V gene, CDR1 is SEHNR and CDR2 is FQNEAQ (reference sequence). The CDR3 region has the DNA TGTGCCAGCAGCTTAGCCGACACGGATGGCTACACCTTC. The encoded protein is CASSLADTDGYTF.

This clonotype occurred many times. The rearrangement uses TRBV7-6 and TRBJ1-2; D gene ambiguous. The germline CDR1 and CDR2 sequences are SGHVS and FNYEAQ. The CDR3 loop spans 15 amino acids. The V end lost 1 base, the J end lost 4 bases, and 13 bases lay between the germline ends. The CDR3 coding sequence is TGTGCCAGCAGCTTAGAGGGTACCCCCGGCTATGGCTACACCTTC. Protein sequence: CASSLEGTPGYGYTF. The whole variable domain, remainder taken from reference TRBV7-6 and TRBJ1-2, is GAGVSQSPRYKVTKRGQDVALRCDPISGHVSLYWYRQALGQGPEFLTYFNYEAQQDKSGLPNDRFSAERPEGSISTLTIQRTEQRDSAMYRCASSLEGTPGYGYTFGSGTRLTVV.

Regarding this clonotype: This may be a read error, as it is one base from a much larger clone. The chain joins TRBV11-1 to TRBJ2-5, with 12 positions matching TRBD2. CDR3 size: 15 residues. With 4 bases clipped from V and 5 bases from J, the junction kept 5 bases outside the gene matches. Germline CDR1 SGHAT, CDR2 FQDESV (reference sequence). CDR3 residues: CASSSWTSGEETQYF. CDR3 sequence (DNA): TGTGCCAGCAGCTCATGGACTAGCGGGGAGGAGACCCAGTACTTC.

In regard to this clonotype: A much larger clone lies a single base off, so this may be a read error. The chain has TRBV7-2 and TRBJ1-4, with D perhaps TRBD1 (6 bases). Germline V gives CDR1 SGHTA, CDR2 FQGNSA. This CDR3 comprises 19 residues. V was trimmed by 1 base and J by 9 bases, leaving 27 bases between them. CDR3 in amino acids: CASSLVRGTRMGDMKKLFF. The CDR3 DNA reads TGTGCCAGCAGCTTAGTAAGGGGGACACGAATGGGGGATATGAAAAAACTGTTTTTT.

To note about this clonotype: A much larger clone is a single base away; this may be a read error. The CDR3 coding sequence is TGTGCCAGCAGCTTGACGGACGTGAGCTCTGGGGCCAACGTCCTGACTTTC. Its protein is CASSLTDVSSGANVLTF. The gene calls are TRBV7-4 and TRBJ2-6; D gene unclear. CDR3 length: 17 amino acids. V lost 3 bases to trimming and J lost 0 bases, with 12 bases between them. Germline loops: CDR1 SGHVT, CDR2 SQSDAQ.

This clonotype was counted many times. V and J are TRBV7-6 and TRBJ2-3, with D possibly being TRBD2 (7 bases). Trimming shortened V by 3 bases and J by 5 bases, and 12 bases separated the two germline ends. Germline V gives CDR1 SGHVS, CDR2 FNYEAQ. This CDR3 is 14 amino acids long. As DNA, the CDR3 is TGTGCCAGCAGCTTGGGCGGGGGCGGAGATACGCAGTATTTT. This encodes CASSLGGGGDTQYF.

This clonotype appeared many times. This chain joins TRBV7-2 and TRBJ1-1, with D possibly matching TRBD1 (5 bases). V dropped 7 bases and J dropped 4 bases, with 19 bases sitting between them. The CDR3 totals 15 residues. Per germline, CDR1 SGHTA and CDR2 FQGNSA. CDR3 loop: CASTRNEGRGTEAFF. Here the CDR3 DNA reads TGTGCCAGCACCCGGAATGAGGGGCGGGGCACTGAAGCTTTCTTT.